This TCR beta chain originates from a study of cytomegalovirus exposure and HLA in healthy donors. Both 60 Vbeta primers and 13 Jbeta primers went into the PCR. The table came from immunoSEQ multiplex PCR; TCRdb's copy has only in-frame clones and leaves some out. The table has some 150,000 clones, approximately 84% seen once. Trimming pared 10 bases from V and 5 bases from J, leaving 9 bases between. This CDR3 is 11 amino acids long. Germline lookup yields CDR1 ENHRY and CDR2 SYGVKD. The source of this sequence is a woman aged 35 to 49 in good health and CMV-seronegative. The sequencing sample was made of PBMCs. This chain links TRBV10-3 with TRBJ2-1, with D possibly TRBD2 on 5 matching bases. The DNA of the CDR3 is TGTGCCACCGCGAGGGACAATGAGCAGTTCTTC. Residues: CATARDNEQFF.